This TCR beta chain emerged from a study of shared clonotypes between healthy human individuals. CD8 cells regarded as naive lacked CD45RO, were positively chosen for CCR7, and omitted terminally differentiated effector memory CD45RA+ cells. The assay was immunoSEQ multiplex PCR, and TCRdb's table has in-frame clones only and misses some. The table has fewer than 800,000 clones, about 91% seen once. Concerning this clone itself: Its target is not known.

Study findings and constraints: A small donor pool kept down the genetic and exposure-history diversity that was represented.

Germline CDR1 reads MGHRA; CDR2 reads YSYEKL. The CDR3 has 15 residues. Trimming pared 0 bases from V and 3 bases from J, leaving 12 bases between. The chain recombines TRBV4-1 with TRBJ2-7; tentative D call: TRBD1 (5 bases). The receptor was derived from a man aged 30-40 years in good health. What was sequenced was naive CD8+ T cells sorted from blood. This chain's CDR3 is CASSQENRPNYEQYF. CDR3 bases: TGCGCCAGCAGCCAAGAAAACAGGCCTAACTACGAGCAGTACTTC.